The TCR beta chain under discussion was sequenced for a study of spatial heterogeneity in lung cancer. About the research overall: In raw reads, more than 9.5 appearances on average were recorded for each unique TCR and UMI combination.

Every molecule of TCR cDNA had its own unique molecular identifier. MiXCR, run by TCRdb on the 5' RACE reads, gives a single entry per CDR3 protein. Of 35,000 to 50,000 distinct CDR3 sequences in the sample, approximately 3% are singletons; the top ten hold 35% to 40%. Time point denoted: sample taken at primary tumor resection. The donors, around 71 patients with untreated early-stage non-small cell lung cancer, provided the samples. Researchers sequenced whole RNA taken from tumor, nontumor lung or frozen PBMC without sorting. This clonotype was picked up a small number of times. This TCR was sampled from a male donor with early-stage non-small cell lung cancer. The sequencing used normal lung tissue next to the tumor, collected at surgery.

CDR3 in DNA: TGTGCCAGCAGCCGTACTAGCGTCTACACAGATACGCAGTATTTT. Translating it yields CASSRTSVYTDTQYF. This chain connects TRBV14 to TRBJ2-3; 7 nucleotides line up with TRBD2. V trimming: 4 bases; J trimming: 2 bases; junction bases outside the gene matches: 6. The CDR3 contains 15 residues. The germline CDR1 and CDR2 sequences are SGHDN and FVKESK. Combining the CDR3 with reference TRBV14 and TRBJ2-3 gives the whole variable domain EAGVTQFPSHSVIEKGQTVTLRCDPISGHDNLYWYRRVMGKEIKFLLHFVKESKQDESGMPNNRFLAERTGGTYSTLKVQPAELEDSGVYFCASSRTSVYTDTQYFGPGTRLTVL.